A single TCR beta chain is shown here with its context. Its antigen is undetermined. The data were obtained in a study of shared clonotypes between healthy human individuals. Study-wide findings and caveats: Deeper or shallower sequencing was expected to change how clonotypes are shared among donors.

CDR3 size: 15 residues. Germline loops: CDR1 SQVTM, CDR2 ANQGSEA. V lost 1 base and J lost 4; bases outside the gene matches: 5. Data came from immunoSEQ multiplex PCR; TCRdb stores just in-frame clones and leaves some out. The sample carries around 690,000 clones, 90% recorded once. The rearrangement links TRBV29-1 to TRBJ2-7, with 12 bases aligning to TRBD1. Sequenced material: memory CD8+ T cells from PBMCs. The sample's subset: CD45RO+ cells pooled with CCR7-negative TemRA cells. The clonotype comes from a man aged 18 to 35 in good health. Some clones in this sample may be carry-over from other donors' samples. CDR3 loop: CSVEVTGQGAYEQYF. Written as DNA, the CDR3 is TGCAGCGTTGAAGTGACGGGACAGGGGGCGTACGAGCAGTACTTC.